This is a list of T cell receptor beta chains from one sample in a study of blood T cell repertoires in COVID-19. The repertoire was sequenced with immunoSEQ multiplex PCR; TCRdb's copy has only in-frame clones and lacks some. The sample has 250,000 to 300,000 clones; under 90% are singletons. The sample comprised peripheral blood. All receptors come from a woman aged 55 to 70 with active or convalescent COVID-19. Each CDR3 is given without its conserved first and last residue.

CDR3: ASSEMGQLNSPLH
V: TRBV6-1

CDR3: SVEEGGLFYNEQF
V: TRBV29-1

CDR3: ASSLSSTLNYGYT
V: TRBV7-6

CDR3: ASSLRTGTGLNAEAF
V: TRBV4-2

CDR3: ASSKTSGGAHEQF
V: TRBV19

CDR3: ASSTRLQGRGYEQY
V: TRBV18

CDR3: ASPGSKYSPLH
V: TRBV25-1

CDR3: ASRSGDRGHYQPQH
V: TRBV2

CDR3: ASSLGQGNTIY
V: TRBV5-4

CDR3: ANRGGVNTEAF
V: TRBV7-2

CDR3: SVVGAGYNEQF
V: TRBV29-1

CDR3: ASSSPTTGYGYT
V: TRBV2

CDR3: ASSLGQGDYGYT
V: TRBV19

CDR3: ASSPNERGPLNYEQY
V: TRBV23-1

CDR3: ASTIGASGVQETQY
V: TRBV5-1

CDR3: ASSPVDRGQISYT
V: TRBV28

CDR3: ASSPSPGSRGEQY
V: TRBV3-1/TRBV3-2

CDR3: ASSQEGTDDTEAF
V: TRBV4-3

CDR3: ASSLRGYNEQF
V: TRBV28

CDR3: ASSLERDSSTDTQY
V: TRBV11-2

CDR3: ASSQTGETEAF
V: TRBV7-9

CDR3: ASSSSGTGSTYEQY
V: TRBV7-8

CDR3: SGGTGSSAGELF
V: TRBV29-1

CDR3: ASSLDRADGYT
V: TRBV7-8

CDR3: ASSQAASNQPQH
V: TRBV5-6

CDR3: ASSSGQGGEQF
V: TRBV28

CDR3: ASSKSGGNQPQH
V: TRBV28

CDR3: ASSATGPGNTIY
V: TRBV7-3

CDR3: ASSIQGRYQPQH
V: TRBV19

CDR3: ASRVGQGYVGYT
V: TRBV6-5

CDR3: ASSLVSPAGGVVEQF
V: TRBV7-8

CDR3: ASYSLEAYGYT
V: TRBV12-3/TRBV12-4

CDR3: AISESVDRVRGTEAF
V: TRBV10-3